This TCR beta chain emerged from a study of cytomegalovirus exposure and HLA in healthy donors. Across the study: Drawn from HLA-typed donors, approximately 86 million unique TCRs were held in an early data release. Study-level points and caveats: Most TCR beta V segments were productive about 87% or about 30% of the time in an earlier analysis. The authors listed 150 to 200 TCR beta chains as cytomegalovirus-associated.

Trimming removed 6 bases at V and 7 bases at J, with 13 bases between. This CDR3 is 13 amino acids long. Germline values: CDR1 MDHEN, CDR2 SYDVKM. Concerning this clone: The antigen remains unidentified.

Vbeta (60) and Jbeta (13) primers were used in the PCR. Libraries were prepared by immunoSEQ multiplex PCR; TCRdb keeps only in-frame clonotypes and omits some of them. Of approximately 150,000 clones in the sample, approximately 82% were seen once. The chain carries TRBV28 and TRBJ2-1; TRBD2 might be the D (5 bases). Sequences were obtained from PBMCs. The TCR sequence derives from a male donor in good health and CMV-seronegative. The CDR3 region has the DNA TGTGCCAGCAGCTCCGGCGGGCTGAATGAGCAGTTCTTC. Protein: CASSSGGLNEQFF.